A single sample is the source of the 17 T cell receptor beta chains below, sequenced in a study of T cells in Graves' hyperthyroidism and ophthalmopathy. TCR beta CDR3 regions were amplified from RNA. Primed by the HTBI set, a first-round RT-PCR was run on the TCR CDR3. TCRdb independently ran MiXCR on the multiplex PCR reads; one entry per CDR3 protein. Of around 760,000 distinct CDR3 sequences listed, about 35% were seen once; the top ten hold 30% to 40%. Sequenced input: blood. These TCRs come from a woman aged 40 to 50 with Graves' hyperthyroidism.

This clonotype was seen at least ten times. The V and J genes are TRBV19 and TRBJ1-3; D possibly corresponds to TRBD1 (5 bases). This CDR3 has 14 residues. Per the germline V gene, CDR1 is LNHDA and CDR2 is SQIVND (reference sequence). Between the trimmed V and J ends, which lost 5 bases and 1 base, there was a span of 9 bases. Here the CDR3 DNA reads TGTGCCAGTAGTCCCAGGGCATCTGGAAACACCATATATTTT. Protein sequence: CASSPRASGNTIYF.

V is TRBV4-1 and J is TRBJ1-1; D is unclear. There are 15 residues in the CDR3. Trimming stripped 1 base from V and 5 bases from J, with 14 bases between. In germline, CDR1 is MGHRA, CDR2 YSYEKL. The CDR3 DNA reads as TGCGCCAGCAGCCAAGGTTCCGTTGGGAGGACTGAAGCTTTCTTT. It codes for CASSQGSVGRTEAFF.

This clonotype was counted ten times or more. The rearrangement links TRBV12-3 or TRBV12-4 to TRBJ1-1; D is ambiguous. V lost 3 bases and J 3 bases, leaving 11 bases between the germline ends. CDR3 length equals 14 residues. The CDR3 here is CASSLVGRHTEAFF. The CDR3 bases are TGTGCCAGCAGTTTGGTGGGGAGGCACACTGAAGCTTTCTTT.

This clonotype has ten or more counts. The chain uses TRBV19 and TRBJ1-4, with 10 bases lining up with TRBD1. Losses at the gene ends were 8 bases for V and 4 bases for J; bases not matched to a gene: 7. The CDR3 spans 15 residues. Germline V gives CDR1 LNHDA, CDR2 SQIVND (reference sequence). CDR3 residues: CASRADRGHNEKLFF. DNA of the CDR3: TGTGCCAGTCGCGCCGACAGGGGGCATAATGAAAAACTGTTTTTT.

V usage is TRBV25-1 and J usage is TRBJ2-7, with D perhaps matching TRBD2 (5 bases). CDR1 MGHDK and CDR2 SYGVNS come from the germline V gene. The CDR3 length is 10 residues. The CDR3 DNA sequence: TGTGCGGCAGAGGGTCTGGAGCAGTACTTC. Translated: CAAEGLEQYF.

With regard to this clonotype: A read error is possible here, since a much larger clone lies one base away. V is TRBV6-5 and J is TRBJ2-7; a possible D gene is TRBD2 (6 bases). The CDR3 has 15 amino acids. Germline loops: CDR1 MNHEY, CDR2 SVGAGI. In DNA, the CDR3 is TGTGCCAGCAGCGGAGGGCCCTTCAGCTCCTACGAGCGGTACTTC. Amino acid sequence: CASSGGPFSSYERYF.

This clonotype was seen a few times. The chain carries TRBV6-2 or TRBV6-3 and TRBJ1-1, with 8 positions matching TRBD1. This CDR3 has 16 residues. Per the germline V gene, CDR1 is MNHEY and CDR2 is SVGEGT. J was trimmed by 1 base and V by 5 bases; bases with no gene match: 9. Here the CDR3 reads CASSHDRGEGNTEAFF. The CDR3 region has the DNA TGTGCCAGCAGTCACGACAGGGGAGAAGGGAACACTGAAGCTTTCTTT.

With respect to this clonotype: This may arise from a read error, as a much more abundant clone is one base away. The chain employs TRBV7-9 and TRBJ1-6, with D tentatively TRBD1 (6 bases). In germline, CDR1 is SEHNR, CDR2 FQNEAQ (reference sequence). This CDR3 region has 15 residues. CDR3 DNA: TGTGCCGGCAGCAATGAACAGGGACGAAATTCACCCCTCCACTTT. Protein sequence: CAGSNEQGRNSPLHF. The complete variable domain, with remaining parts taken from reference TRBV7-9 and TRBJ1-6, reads DTGVSQNPRHKITKRGQNVTFRCDPISEHNRLYWYRQTLGQGPEFLTYFQNEAQLEKSRLLSDRFSAERPKGSFSTLEIQRTEQGDSAMYLCAGSNEQGRNSPLHFGNGTRLTVT.

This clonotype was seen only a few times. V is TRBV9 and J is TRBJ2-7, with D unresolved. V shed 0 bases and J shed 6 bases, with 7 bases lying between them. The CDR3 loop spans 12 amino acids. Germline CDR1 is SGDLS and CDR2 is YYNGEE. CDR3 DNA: TGTGCCAGCAGCGTAGGGGTGGGCGAGCAGTACTTC. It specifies CASSVGVGEQYF.

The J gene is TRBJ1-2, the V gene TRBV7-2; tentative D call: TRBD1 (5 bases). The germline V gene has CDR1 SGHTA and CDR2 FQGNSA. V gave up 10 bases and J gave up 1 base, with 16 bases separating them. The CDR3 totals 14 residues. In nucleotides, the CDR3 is TGTGCCACGAGAACAGGAGCTGATAACTATGGCTACACCTTC. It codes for CATRTGADNYGYTF.

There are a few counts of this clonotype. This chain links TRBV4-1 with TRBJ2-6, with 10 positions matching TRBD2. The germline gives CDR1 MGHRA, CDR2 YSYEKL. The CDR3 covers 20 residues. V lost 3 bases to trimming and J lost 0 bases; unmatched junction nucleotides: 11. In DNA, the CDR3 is TGCGCCAGCAGCCAGACAAGCCTAGCGGGGGTAGGCTCTGGGGCCAACGTCCTGACTTTC. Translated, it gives CASSQTSLAGVGSGANVLTF.

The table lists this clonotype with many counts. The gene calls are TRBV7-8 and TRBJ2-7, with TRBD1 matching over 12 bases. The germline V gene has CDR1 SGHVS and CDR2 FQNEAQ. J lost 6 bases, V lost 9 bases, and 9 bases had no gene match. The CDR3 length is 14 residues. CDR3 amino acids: CASIRDRGLGEQYF. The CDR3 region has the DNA TGTGCCAGTATCCGGGACAGGGGGCTTGGCGAGCAGTACTTC.

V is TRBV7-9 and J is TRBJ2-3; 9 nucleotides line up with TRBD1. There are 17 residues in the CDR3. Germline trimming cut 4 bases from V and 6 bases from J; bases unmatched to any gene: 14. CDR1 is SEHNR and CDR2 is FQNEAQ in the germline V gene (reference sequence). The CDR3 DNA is TGTGCCAGCAGCTCCACTATTGCAGACAGGGGGGTCGATACGCAGTATTTT. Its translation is CASSSTIADRGVDTQYF.

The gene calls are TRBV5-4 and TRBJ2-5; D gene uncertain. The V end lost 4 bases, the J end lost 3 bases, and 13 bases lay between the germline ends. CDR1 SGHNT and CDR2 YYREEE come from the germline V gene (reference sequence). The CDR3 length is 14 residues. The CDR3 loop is CASSQEFSEETQYF. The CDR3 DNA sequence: TGTGCCAGCAGCCAAGAGTTTTCGGAAGAGACCCAGTACTTC.

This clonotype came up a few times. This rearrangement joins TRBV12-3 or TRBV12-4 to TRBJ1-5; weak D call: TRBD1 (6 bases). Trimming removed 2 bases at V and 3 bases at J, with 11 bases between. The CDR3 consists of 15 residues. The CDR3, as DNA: TGTGCCAGCAGTTTATCAGACAGGCTCAATCAGCCCCAGCATTTT. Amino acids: CASSLSDRLNQPQHF.

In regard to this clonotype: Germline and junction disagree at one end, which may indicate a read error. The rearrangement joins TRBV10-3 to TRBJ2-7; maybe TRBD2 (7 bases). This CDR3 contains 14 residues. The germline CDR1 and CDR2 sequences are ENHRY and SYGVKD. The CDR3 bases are TGTGCCAGCAGTCTCCGGGGGGCGCGCTACAAGCAGTACTTC. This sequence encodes CASSLRGARYKQYF.

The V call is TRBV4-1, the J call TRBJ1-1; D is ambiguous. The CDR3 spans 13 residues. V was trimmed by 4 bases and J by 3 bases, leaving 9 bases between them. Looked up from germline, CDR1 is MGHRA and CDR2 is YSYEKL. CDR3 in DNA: TGCGCCAGCAGCCCAAACCGGGACACTGAAGCTTTCTTT. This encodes CASSPNRDTEAFF.